The 4 T cell receptor beta chains listed next were all sequenced from one sample in a study of T cell repertoires in cytomegalovirus infection. These receptors have no identified antigens. TCRdb reprocessed the reads with MiXCR, giving one entry per CDR3 protein. The table has about 830,000 distinct CDR3 sequences, approximately 30% seen once. The source was cultured CD8+ T cells from PBMCs, collected from culture after CMV antigen stimulation. These receptors all stem from a human donor in good health (CMV status not recorded). Some clones in this sample may be carry-over from other donors' samples.

The rearrangement joins TRBV28 to TRBJ2-5, with TRBD2 matching 7 bases. In germline, CDR1 is MDHEN, CDR2 SYDVKM. This CDR3 region has 14 residues. V dropped 6 bases and J dropped 4; count of bases not matched to a gene: 8. The CDR3 reads CASSWTGGIETQYF. Written as DNA, the CDR3 is TGTGCCAGCAGCTGGACCGGGGGGATAGAGACCCAGTACTTC.

The gene calls are TRBV19 and TRBJ1-1; a weak D match, TRBD1 (5 bases). The CDR3 runs to 16 residues. V was shortened by 3 bases and J by 8 bases, with 22 bases between the two germline ends. Germline CDR1 reads LNHDA; CDR2 reads SQIVND (reference sequence). The CDR3 coding sequence is TGTGCCAGTAGTATTCATACTCGTTCTAGACAGAGCGAAGCTTTCTTT. Amino acids: CASSIHTRSRQSEAFF.

The chain links TRBV27 to TRBJ2-5; the D gene is possibly TRBD1 (6 bases). CDR3 size: 15 residues. The V end lost 5 bases, the J end lost 4 bases, and 17 bases lay between the germline ends. From germline, CDR1 is MNHEY and CDR2 SMNVEV (reference sequence). The CDR3 here is CASSLTFSQGETQYF. The CDR3 nucleotides read TGTGCCAGCAGTCTAACTTTCTCACAGGGAGAGACCCAGTACTTC.

The sample holds many counts of this clonotype. V gene TRBV7-9 combines with J gene TRBJ1-1, with D maybe TRBD1 (5 bases). The CDR3 runs 14 residues. The germline V gene has CDR1 SEHNR and CDR2 FQNEAQ (reference sequence). Trimming took 6 bases from V and 6 from J, leaving 17 bases between them. The CDR3 region is CASRGEPLEAEAFF. The DNA for the CDR3 is TGTGCCAGCAGGGGGGAGCCCCTAGAGGCTGAAGCTTTCTTT.